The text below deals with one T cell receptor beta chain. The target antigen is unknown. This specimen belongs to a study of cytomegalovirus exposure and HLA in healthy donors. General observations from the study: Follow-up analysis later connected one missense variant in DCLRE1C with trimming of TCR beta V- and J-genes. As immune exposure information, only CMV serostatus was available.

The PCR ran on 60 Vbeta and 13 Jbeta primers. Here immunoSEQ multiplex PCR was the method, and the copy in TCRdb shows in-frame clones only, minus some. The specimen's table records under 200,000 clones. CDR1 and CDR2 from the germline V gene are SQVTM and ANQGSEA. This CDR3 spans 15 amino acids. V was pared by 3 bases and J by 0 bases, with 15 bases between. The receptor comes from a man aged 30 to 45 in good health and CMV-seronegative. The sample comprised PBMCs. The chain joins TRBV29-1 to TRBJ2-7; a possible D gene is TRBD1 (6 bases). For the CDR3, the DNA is TGCAGCGTTGATTTATGGGGCAGGGGCTCCTACGAGCAGTACTTC. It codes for CSVDLWGRGSYEQYF.